This T cell receptor beta chain was recovered during a study of T cells in Graves' hyperthyroidism and ophthalmopathy. Study information: Sampling of peripheral blood happened at initial diagnosis, prior to any treatment. Notes on the study in general: In blood, most of the thyroid clonotypes expanded above 0.001 were also present.

This clonotype was recorded many times. Its specificity is not known. Uncontrolled infection, other autoimmune disease, pregnancy or lactation barred patients from enrollment. Diagnosis rested on symptoms, serum thyroxine and TRAb, thyroid ultrasound, and orbital computed tomography. What was amplified from RNA transcripts were TCR beta CDR3 regions. Using the HTBI primer set, a first-round RT-PCR was run on the TCR CDR3. Via MiXCR, TCRdb re-called the multiplex PCR reads, giving one row per CDR3 protein. This sample yields about 350,000 distinct CDR3 sequences, of which roughly 18% are seen a single time; about 14% belongs to the top ten. Germline values: CDR1 SGHRS, CDR2 YFSETQ. J lost 2 bases, V lost 0 bases, and 5 bases had no gene match. The CDR3 has 15 amino acids.

Sequencing used blood. This TCR came from a woman aged 40 to 50 with Graves' ophthalmopathy. V gene TRBV5-1 combines with J gene TRBJ2-7; 7 bases are a match to TRBD1. The CDR3 sequence: CASSLEGGRAYEQYF. CDR3 in DNA: TGCGCCAGCAGCTTGGAAGGGGGCCGCGCCTACGAGCAGTACTTC.